One and the same sample provided the 18 T cell receptor beta chains below, sequenced in a study of T cell clonotyping in hematopoietic cell transplantation. The assay was immunoSEQ multiplex PCR, and TCRdb's table has in-frame clones only and misses some. The table lists about 12,000 clones, roughly four fifths of them singletons. This specimen consisted of PBMCs, obtained 100 days after allogeneic stem cell transplant. The receptors originated from a female patient aged 40-50 years who had an allogeneic stem cell transplant from a related donor, so T cells may come from the graft donor. Some clones in this sample may be carry-over from other donors' samples.

This clone was observed once. This chain joins TRBV6-6 and TRBJ1-2, with D possibly TRBD1 on 5 matching bases. Looked up from germline, CDR1 is MNHNY and CDR2 is SVGAGI (reference sequence). Trimming pared 7 bases from V and 1 base from J, leaving 10 bases between. The CDR3 runs to 13 residues. The CDR3 sequence is CASNGGGNYGYTF. The CDR3 DNA reads TGTGCCAGCAATGGGGGAGGTAACTATGGCTACACCTTC.

The rearrangement links TRBV1 to TRBJ2-3; TRBD2, as called in the table, went unchecked against the DNA. TRBV1 is a pseudogene locus. The CDR3 spans 15 residues. The CDR3 region has the DNA TGCACCAGCAGCCAAGAATCCCGGGGAGCAGATACGCAGTATTTT. Its translation: CTSSQESRGADTQYF.

The V gene is TRBV5-8, the J gene TRBJ1-5; D perhaps matches TRBD1 (5 bases). This CDR3 spans 14 amino acids. Germline V lookup: CDR1 SGHTS, CDR2 YDEGEE. Trimming stripped 4 bases from V and 6 bases from J, with 14 bases between. In nucleotides, the CDR3 is TGTGCCAGCAGCGCTTGGGGGAGTGGTCAGCCCCAGCATTTT. Translation gives CASSAWGSGQPQHF.

The rearrangement joins TRBV5-1 to TRBJ2-7; 12 bases map to TRBD2. CDR3 length: 14 residues. Per the germline V gene, CDR1 is SGHRS and CDR2 is YFSETQ. J was trimmed by 3 bases and V by 4 bases; bases with no gene match: 2. CDR3 amino acids: CASSRTSGIYEQYF. The CDR3 DNA is TGCGCCAGCAGCCGGACTAGCGGGATCTACGAGCAGTACTTC. Variable domain in full (rest from reference TRBV5-1 and TRBJ2-7): KAGVTQTPRYLIKTRGQQVTLSCSPISGHRSVSWYQQTPGQGLQFLFEYFSETQRNKGNFPGRFSGRQFSNSRSEMNVSTLELGDSALYLCASSRTSGIYEQYFGPGTRLTVT.

J is TRBJ2-7 and V is TRBV15; unclear D gene. The CDR3 extends over 14 amino acids. The germline V and J ends were trimmed by 3 bases and 2 bases, with 11 bases remaining between them. CDR1 is LNHNV, CDR2 YYDKDF, per germline (reference sequence). The chain's CDR3 is CATSSSGTPYEQYF. In DNA form, the CDR3 reads TGTGCCACCAGCAGCTCAGGAACGCCCTACGAGCAGTACTTC.

The chain uses TRBV7-2 and TRBJ2-5; 9 positions agree with TRBD1. V lost 5 bases, J lost 3 bases, and 13 bases stayed unmatched. Germline loops: CDR1 SGHTA, CDR2 FQGNSA. The CDR3 extends over 17 amino acids. The CDR3 sequence is CASSNYPGTGTEETQYF. The CDR3 DNA is TGTGCCAGCAGCAATTACCCCGGGACAGGGACTGAAGAGACCCAGTACTTC.

This chain uses TRBV5-1 with TRBJ2-1, with D possibly matching TRBD2 (7 bases). V was clipped by 5 bases and J by 5 bases, with 17 bases between them. CDR1 and CDR2 (germline): SGHRS, YFSETQ. The CDR3 contains 15 residues. The CDR3 region is CASRGGASGNNEQFF. The DNA for the CDR3 is TGCGCCAGCAGGGGGGGGGCTAGCGGAAACAATGAGCAGTTCTTC.

This clone has only one observation. This rearrangement joins TRBV30 to TRBJ2-7; D gene unclear. Germline assignment: CDR1 GTSNPN and CDR2 SVGIG (reference sequence). V was cut by 3 bases and J by 5 bases, with 8 bases left in between. The CDR3 has 11 amino acids. The CDR3 DNA is TGTGCCTGGAGCGCTCTAAACGAGCAGTACTTC. Protein sequence: CAWSALNEQYF.

The rearrangement links TRBV2 to TRBJ1-1; TRBD1 matches at 7 bases. V lost 7 bases to trimming and J lost 10 bases; unmatched junction nucleotides: 9. Per the germline V gene, CDR1 is SNHLY and CDR2 is FYNNEI. The CDR3 is 12 residues long. In DNA, the CDR3 is TGTGCCAGCATCGTGTCAGGGGGTAGAGCTTTCTTT. Amino acids: CASIVSGGRAFF.

This chain connects TRBV7-2 to TRBJ1-5; D remains ambiguous. In germline, CDR1 is SGHTA, CDR2 FQGNSA. CDR3 size: 15 residues. V was trimmed by 1 base and J by 3 bases, leaving 10 bases between them. CDR3 DNA sequence: TGTGCCAGCAGCTTAGTCCTAGGGCTCAATCAGCCCCAGCATTTT. This translates into CASSLVLGLNQPQHF.

The genes are TRBV2 and TRBJ2-2, with 13 bases lining up with TRBD2. This CDR3 has 16 residues. The trim removed 6 bases at V and 5 bases at J, leaving 6 bases unmatched. Germline CDR1 reads SNHLY; CDR2 reads FYNNEI. The CDR3 spells CASRQLAGGHTGELFF. In nucleotides, the CDR3 is TGTGCCAGCAGGCAACTAGCGGGGGGGCATACCGGGGAGCTGTTTTTT.

This chain links TRBV7-6 with TRBJ2-1, with 8 bases matching TRBD2. V shed 5 bases, J shed 5 bases, and the junction held 8 bases outside the gene matches. CDR1 SGHVS and CDR2 FNYEAQ come from the germline V gene. There are 15 residues in the CDR3. CDR3 sequence reads: CASSTDSGIDNEQFF. CDR3 coding DNA: TGTGCCAGCAGCACTGATAGCGGGATAGACAATGAGCAGTTCTTC.

The chain joins TRBV30 to TRBJ1-2; D unresolved. Trimming took off 0 bases at V and 4 bases at J, with 12 bases between the two ends. The CDR3 extends over 14 amino acids. Germline V CDR1 and CDR2: GTSNPN, SVGIG (reference sequence). CDR3 amino acids: CAWSVRTEGYGYTF. Here the CDR3 DNA reads TGTGCCTGGAGTGTACGAACAGAGGGCTATGGCTACACCTTC.

The chain couples TRBV2 to TRBJ2-6; D remains ambiguous. This CDR3 contains 15 residues. V was clipped by 11 bases and J by 1 base, with 15 bases between them. CDR1 SNHLY and CDR2 FYNNEI come from the germline V gene. The CDR3 nucleotides read TGTGCCTGTCGAGACGTTGTATCTGGGGCCAACGTCCTGACTTTC. It yields the protein CACRDVVSGANVLTF.

The chain is built from TRBV28 and TRBJ1-2; 8 bases match TRBD1. Per germline, CDR1 MDHEN and CDR2 SYDVKM. V lost 3 bases and J lost 8; bases outside the gene matches: 11. The CDR3 is 15 amino acids. The CDR3 sequence is CASSFETGGLRGYTF. The CDR3 DNA sequence: TGTGCCAGCAGTTTCGAAACAGGGGGTTTGCGAGGCTACACCTTC.

This clone was seen a handful of times. V usage is TRBV11-3 and J usage is TRBJ2-7; no clear D gene. The V end lost 3 bases, the J end lost 0 bases, and 12 bases lay between the germline ends. Germline CDR1 SGHNT, CDR2 YENEEA. CDR3 length equals 15 residues. DNA for the CDR3: TGTGCCAGCAGCTTTAAGGGCAGGAGCTCCTACGAGCAGTACTTC. Translated, it gives CASSFKGRSSYEQYF.

V is TRBV10-3 and J is TRBJ1-1; 7 bases map to TRBD1. The V segment lost 11 bases and the J segment 8 bases; nucleotides outside the gene matches: 8. CDR3 length equals 11 residues. Germline assignment: CDR1 ENHRY and CDR2 SYGVKD. CDR3 region: CAVRTGSEAFF. CDR3 nucleotide sequence: TGTGCCGTACGGACAGGCTCCGAAGCTTTCTTT.

Comments on this clone: One end of the junction varies from germline; a read error may be responsible. V is TRBV9 and J is TRBJ1-6, with D uncertain. Germline V lookup: CDR1 SGDLS, CDR2 YYNGEE. The CDR3 loop spans 17 amino acids. In DNA form, the CDR3 reads TGTGCCAGCAGCGTAGCAAAGGCGGAGAGCCTTAATTCACCCCTCCGCTTT. Translation: CASSVAKAESLNSPLRF. Combining the CDR3 with reference TRBV9 and TRBJ1-6 gives the whole variable domain DSGVTQTPKHLITATGQRVTLRCSPRSGDLSVYWYQQSLDQGLQFLIQYYNGEERAKGNILERFSAQQFPDLHSELNLSSLELGDSALYFCASSVAKAESLNSPLRFGNGTRLTVT.